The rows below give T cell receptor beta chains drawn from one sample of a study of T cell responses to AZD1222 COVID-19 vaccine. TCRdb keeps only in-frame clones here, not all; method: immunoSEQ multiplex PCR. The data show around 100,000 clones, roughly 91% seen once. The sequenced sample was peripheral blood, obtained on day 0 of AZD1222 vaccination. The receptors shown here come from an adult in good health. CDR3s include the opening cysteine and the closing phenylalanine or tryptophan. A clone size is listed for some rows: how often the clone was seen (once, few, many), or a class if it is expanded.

cdr3_aa: CASGGGRDQPQHF; clone_size: -; v_call: TRBV18; j_call: TRBJ1-5
cdr3_aa: CASSQGVSNQPQHF; clone_size: -; v_call: TRBV3-1/TRBV3-2; j_call: TRBJ1-5
cdr3_aa: CASRQDGYTEAFF; clone_size: -; v_call: TRBV3-1/TRBV3-2; j_call: TRBJ1-1
cdr3_aa: CASSQGGSYYGYTF; clone_size: -; v_call: TRBV7-2; j_call: TRBJ1-2
cdr3_aa: CASSTGQGDVDNSPLHF; clone_size: -; v_call: TRBV19; j_call: TRBJ1-6
cdr3_aa: CASSDEGAYYGYTF; clone_size: few; v_call: TRBV2; j_call: TRBJ1-2
cdr3_aa: CASSPRGRLGGYGYTF; clone_size: -; v_call: TRBV21-1; j_call: TRBJ1-2
cdr3_aa: CASSTFVVDNSPLHF; clone_size: -; v_call: TRBV19; j_call: TRBJ1-6
cdr3_aa: CSVDPQGFYGYTF; clone_size: -; v_call: TRBV29-1; j_call: TRBJ1-2
cdr3_aa: CASSPGTGTEQYF; clone_size: -; v_call: TRBV7-6; j_call: TRBJ2-7
cdr3_aa: CASSHRQLGDYEQYF; clone_size: -; v_call: TRBV11-2; j_call: TRBJ2-7
cdr3_aa: CATSRTREGGTEAFF; clone_size: once; v_call: TRBV15; j_call: TRBJ1-1
cdr3_aa: CASSLGSHALGNTIYF; clone_size: -; v_call: TRBV7-8; j_call: TRBJ1-3
cdr3_aa: CASSEFNTIYF; clone_size: -; v_call: TRBV2; j_call: TRBJ1-3
cdr3_aa: CATSRPTRDLDEKLFF; clone_size: -; v_call: TRBV15; j_call: TRBJ1-4
cdr3_aa: CASSQIFGTRKFF; clone_size: -; v_call: TRBV14; j_call: TRBJ2-1
cdr3_aa: CASSLWAGIYEQYF; clone_size: once; v_call: TRBV7-8; j_call: TRBJ2-7
cdr3_aa: CASTGGFTEAFF; clone_size: once; v_call: TRBV19; j_call: TRBJ1-1
cdr3_aa: CASSFSTDTQYF; clone_size: few; v_call: TRBV7-9; j_call: TRBJ2-3
cdr3_aa: CASRPGLAGAYNEQFF; clone_size: -; v_call: TRBV7-9; j_call: TRBJ2-1
cdr3_aa: CASSLGIQANRGETQYF; clone_size: -; v_call: TRBV11-2; j_call: TRBJ2-5
cdr3_aa: CASSVASGTDSNQPQHF; clone_size: -; v_call: TRBV9; j_call: TRBJ1-5
cdr3_aa: CASSLNRGDTQYF; clone_size: -; v_call: TRBV7-3; j_call: TRBJ2-3
cdr3_aa: CASSYSWTEAFF; clone_size: -; v_call: TRBV6-2/TRBV6-3; j_call: TRBJ1-1
cdr3_aa: CASSLDRRNTEAFF; clone_size: -; v_call: TRBV5-6; j_call: TRBJ1-1
cdr3_aa: CASSKDWGNQPQHF; clone_size: -; v_call: TRBV9; j_call: TRBJ1-5
cdr3_aa: CASSLSRAPWEQYF; clone_size: -; v_call: TRBV7-9; j_call: TRBJ2-7
cdr3_aa: CASSPRDRGPTGELFF; clone_size: -; v_call: TRBV7-6; j_call: TRBJ2-2
cdr3_aa: CASSALDSSTNEKLFF; clone_size: -; v_call: TRBV7-9; j_call: TRBJ1-4
cdr3_aa: CASSPRLNQETQYF; clone_size: -; v_call: TRBV18; j_call: TRBJ2-5
cdr3_aa: CASSEGSFDTEAFF; clone_size: -; v_call: TRBV6-2/TRBV6-3; j_call: TRBJ1-1
cdr3_aa: CSVRTFGDTEAFF; clone_size: -; v_call: TRBV29-1; j_call: TRBJ1-1